These 27 T cell receptor beta chains were sequenced from one sample in a study of T cells after posttransplantation cyclophosphamide. This table comes from immunoSEQ multiplex PCR, and its TCRdb copy is limited to in-frame clones, with some not included. This repertoire holds approximately 34,000 clones, and none appear only once. Sequences were obtained from PBMCs. These receptors originate from a woman aged 45 to 65 in good health and a related stem cell transplant donor.

This clone was observed a handful of times. DNA of the CDR3: TGTGCCTGGAGTTCCAGGGATGAAGCTTTCTTT. Translating it yields CAWSSRDEAFF. The chain joins TRBV30 to TRBJ1-1; D may be TRBD1 (5 bases). With 2 bases removed from V and 7 bases from J, the gap between germline ends came to 8 bases. Germline V CDR1 and CDR2: GTSNPN, SVGIG (reference sequence). This CDR3 spans 11 amino acids.

This clone was recorded many times. V gene TRBV12-3 or TRBV12-4 combines with J gene TRBJ1-1; 8 bases agree with TRBD1. The CDR3 contains 14 residues. J gave up 1 base and V 5 bases, and 3 bases lay outside the gene matches. The CDR3 reads CASSGDRQNTEAFF. DNA of the CDR3: TGTGCCAGCAGTGGGGACAGGCAGAACACTGAAGCTTTCTTT.

Ten or more counts support this clone. V usage is TRBV7-2 and J usage is TRBJ2-1, with TRBD2 identical over 13 bases. The CDR3 consists of 15 residues. V was pared by 6 bases and J by 8 bases, with 7 bases of the junction left unmatched. The germline V gene has CDR1 SGHTA and CDR2 FQGNSA. DNA for the CDR3: TGTGCCAGCAGTTGGACTAGCGGGAGTTTGTATGAGCAGTTCTTC. Translation gives CASSWTSGSLYEQFF. Based on the CDR3 plus reference TRBV7-2 and TRBJ2-1, the full variable domain is GAGVSQSPSNKVTEKGKDVELRCDPISGHTALYWYRQSLGQGLEFLIYFQGNSAPDKSGLPSDRFSAERTGGSVSTLTIQRTQQEDSAVYLCASSWTSGSLYEQFFGPGTRLTVL.

This clone was seen many times. V gene TRBV6-5 combines with J gene TRBJ2-7; tentatively, D is TRBD1 (5 bases). This CDR3 is built from 14 residues. The V end was cut by 8 bases, the J end by 0 bases, with 14 bases between. CDR1 and CDR2 (germline): MNHEY, SVGAGI. CDR3 in DNA: TGTGCCAGCGGGCAGGGAAGGAGCTCCTACGAGCAGTACTTC. This codes for CASGQGRSSYEQYF.

The sample holds many counts of this clone. The rearrangement links TRBV6-5 to TRBJ2-2, with 10 bases fitting TRBD1. Germline values: CDR1 MNHEY, CDR2 SVGAGI. The CDR3 is 15 amino acids. The junction had 7 bases not matched to a gene; V was cut back by 6 bases and J by 6 bases. CDR3 bases: TGTGCCAGCAGCCCCGACAGGGGGCGTGCCGGGGAGCTGTTTTTT. Protein product: CASSPDRGRAGELFF.

This clone has at least ten counts. This chain uses TRBV5-1 with TRBJ1-3; D may be TRBD1 (6 bases). CDR1 is SGHRS, CDR2 YFSETQ, per germline. Trimming stripped 6 bases from V and 2 bases from J, with 15 bases between. The CDR3 runs to 15 residues. CDR3 amino acids: CASTMNRVPGNTIYF. As DNA, the CDR3 is TGCGCCAGCACTATGAACAGGGTGCCTGGAAACACCATATATTTT.

V and J are TRBV12-3 or TRBV12-4 and TRBJ2-5; D perhaps matches TRBD2 (5 bases). V was shortened by 7 bases and J by 2 bases, with 11 bases between the two germline ends. The length of the CDR3 is 13 residues. The CDR3 is CASNLAVQETQYF. DNA for the CDR3: TGTGCCAGCAACCTAGCAGTACAAGAGACCCAGTACTTC.

Ten or more counts support this clone. The rearrangement uses TRBV6-2 or TRBV6-3 and TRBJ1-5; 7 bases line up with TRBD1. The CDR3 is 16 residues long. Germline loops: CDR1 MNHEY, CDR2 SVGEGT. V lost 5 bases, J lost 0 bases, and 7 bases stayed unmatched. This chain's CDR3 is CASSTDRDYSNQPQHF. For the CDR3, the DNA is TGTGCCAGCAGTACTGACAGGGATTATAGCAATCAGCCCCAGCATTTT.

This clone has a count of ten or more. This rearrangement joins TRBV4-2 to TRBJ2-3; 7 nucleotides agree with TRBD1. J lost 4 bases, V lost 3 bases, and 4 bases had no gene match. This CDR3 region has 14 residues. Germline CDR1 LGHNA, CDR2 YNFKEQ. The CDR3: CASSQRQGPDTQYF. In DNA form, the CDR3 reads TGTGCCAGCAGCCAGCGACAGGGCCCAGATACGCAGTATTTT.

This clone has only a few counts. The V call is TRBV30, the J call TRBJ1-5, with no clear D. The CDR3 has 15 residues. CDR1 and CDR2 (germline): GTSNPN, SVGIG (reference sequence). V was cut by 1 base and J by 0 bases, with 10 bases left in between. The CDR3 DNA reads as TGTGCCTGGAGTGGAGGCAGTTATAGCAATCAGCCCCAGCATTTT. Protein: CAWSGGSYSNQPQHF.

The genes are TRBV30 and TRBJ1-2; 7 nucleotides agree with TRBD1. The trim removed 8 bases at V and 3 bases at J, leaving 9 bases unmatched. Per germline, CDR1 GTSNPN and CDR2 SVGIG (reference sequence). The CDR3 has 13 amino acids. The CDR3 region is CAGEGAPDYGYTF. The DNA for the CDR3 is TGTGCCGGTGAGGGGGCACCGGACTATGGCTACACCTTC.

The table lists this clone with many counts. The DNA for the CDR3 is TGTGCCAGCAGCTTAGACCCCAGGGGATCCTACAATGAGCAGTTCTTC. It translates to CASSLDPRGSYNEQFF. The V gene is TRBV11-2, the J gene TRBJ2-1; D is possibly TRBD1 (6 bases). The CDR3 is 16 amino acids. The V gene's germline CDR1 is SGHAT and CDR2 FQNNGV. The V end lost 0 bases, the J end lost 1 base, and 10 bases lay between the germline ends.

This clone came up many times. This sequence joins TRBV5-6 and TRBJ2-3, with TRBD2 as a possible D gene (6 bases). The CDR3 totals 13 residues. V lost 5 bases and J lost 8, with 15 bases in between. CDR1 and CDR2 from the germline V gene are SGHDT and YYEEEE. The CDR3 coding sequence is TGTGCCAGCAGACTGAGTGGAGGGCGTACGCAGTATTTT. Translation: CASRLSGGRTQYF.

This clone came up a few times. J is TRBJ2-1 and V is TRBV11-3; 8 bases line up with TRBD2. V was pared by 0 bases and J by 7 bases, with 5 bases of the junction left unmatched. CDR1 and CDR2 from the germline V gene are SGHNT and YENEEA. The CDR3 is made up of 15 amino acids. The CDR3 spells CASSLDPGLGNEQFF. CDR3 coding DNA: TGTGCCAGCAGCTTAGACCCGGGACTAGGGAATGAGCAGTTCTTC.

This clone was seen repeatedly, ten times or more. The gene calls are TRBV9 and TRBJ2-1; 12 bases map to TRBD2. Germline V gene data show CDR1 as SGDLS and CDR2 as YYNGEE. Trimming cost V 3 bases and J 6 bases; bases outside gene matches: 4. The CDR3 loop spans 15 amino acids. This chain's CDR3 is CASSARLAGANEQFF. The CDR3 nucleotides are TGTGCCAGCAGCGCGCGACTAGCGGGGGCCAATGAGCAGTTCTTC. The full variable domain, with the rest looked up from reference TRBV9 and TRBJ2-1, is DSGVTQTPKHLITATGQRVTLRCSPRSGDLSVYWYQQSLDQGLQFLIQYYNGEERAKGNILERFSAQQFPDLHSELNLSSLELGDSALYFCASSARLAGANEQFFGPGTRLTVL.

This clone has a count of ten or more. V is TRBV5-1 and J is TRBJ2-7, with 8 bases that match TRBD2. This CDR3 is built from 15 residues. Germline lookup yields CDR1 SGHRS and CDR2 YFSETQ. The V and J ends lost 2 bases and 0 bases, in that order; junction bases with no gene match: 4. CDR3: CASSFGSGSSYEQYF. The CDR3 bases are TGCGCCAGCAGCTTTGGAAGCGGGAGCTCCTACGAGCAGTACTTC. The entire variable domain, with the rest obtained from reference TRBV5-1 and TRBJ2-7, is as follows: KAGVTQTPRYLIKTRGQQVTLSCSPISGHRSVSWYQQTPGQGLQFLFEYFSETQRNKGNFPGRFSGRQFSNSRSEMNVSTLELGDSALYLCASSFGSGSSYEQYFGPGTRLTVT.

This clone was observed many times. The rearrangement joins TRBV5-1 to TRBJ2-7; tentative D call: TRBD2 (6 bases). There are 14 residues in the CDR3. The V end was cut by 6 bases, the J end by 2 bases, with 15 bases between. Germline-derived CDR1 and CDR2 are SGHRS and YFSETQ. CDR3 nucleotides: TGCGCCAGCACCCCGGTCGGGGGACCCTACGAGCAGTACTTC. Protein: CASTPVGGPYEQYF.

This clone was recorded at least ten times. The V and J genes are TRBV5-4 and TRBJ2-2, with TRBD1 matching 7 bases. After removal of 4 bases from V and 4 bases from J, the junction contained 1 base not matched to a gene. Germline V gene data show CDR1 as SGHNT and CDR2 as YYREEE (reference sequence). The CDR3 is made up of 13 amino acids. The DNA of the CDR3 is TGTGCCAGCAGCAGGACAGGCACCGGGGAGCTGTTTTTT. This sequence encodes CASSRTGTGELFF.

In this sample, this clone turned up many times. V usage is TRBV28 and J usage is TRBJ2-7; 13 nucleotides match TRBD2. The germline V gene encodes CDR1 MDHEN and CDR2 SYDVKM. V shed 7 bases, J shed 6 bases, and the junction held 6 bases outside the gene matches. The CDR3 length is 14 residues. DNA for the CDR3: TGTGCCAGCAACTTCGGACTAGCGGGAGCCGAGCAGTACTTC. Amino acid sequence: CASNFGLAGAEQYF.

This clone was recorded a few times. This same CDR3 is encoded by further DNA sequences in the sample. The CDR3 coding sequence is TGTGCCTGGAGCGTAGAAGGGAATCAGCCCCAGCATTTT. It translates to CAWSVEGNQPQHF. The rearrangement links TRBV30 to TRBJ1-5; D uncertain. Germline loops: CDR1 GTSNPN, CDR2 SVGIG (reference sequence). V lost 3 bases to trimming and J lost 4 bases, with 10 bases between them. The CDR3 runs to 13 residues. Complete variable domain (other parts from reference TRBV30 and TRBJ1-5): SQTIHQWPATLVQPVGSPLSLECTVEGTSNPNLYWYRQAAGRGLQLLFYSVGIGQISSEVPQNLSASRPQDRQFILSSKKLLLSDSGFYLCAWSVEGNQPQHFGDGTRLSIL.

This clone was counted many times. The rearrangement joins TRBV19 to TRBJ1-2, with D maybe TRBD1 (5 bases). Trimming shortened V by 4 bases and J by 6 bases, and 12 bases separated the two germline ends. Germline values: CDR1 LNHDA, CDR2 SQIVND (reference sequence). This CDR3 has 13 residues. Written as DNA, the CDR3 is TGTGCCAGTAGTACTCCGGGGGGTAATGGCTACACCTTC. Its protein product is CASSTPGGNGYTF.

Ten or more counts support this clone. This chain joins TRBV6-2 or TRBV6-3 and TRBJ2-7, with D possibly being TRBD1 (5 bases). Trimming removed 0 bases from V and 2 bases from J, with 8 bases in between. Germline V CDR1 and CDR2: MNHEY, SVGEGT. This CDR3 region has 14 residues. CDR3 sequence: CASSYSTGTYEQYF. The CDR3 coding sequence is TGTGCCAGCAGTTACTCCACAGGTACCTACGAGCAGTACTTC.

This clone showed up just a few times. This chain joins TRBV4-2 and TRBJ2-2, with a tentative D call TRBD2 (5 bases). The CDR3 is made up of 16 amino acids. CDR1 LGHNA and CDR2 YNFKEQ come from the germline V gene. Trimming left V 1 base short and J 0 bases short, with 9 bases between. CDR3 protein: CASSQATAANTGELFF. As DNA, the CDR3 is TGTGCCAGCAGCCAAGCAACAGCGGCGAACACCGGGGAGCTGTTTTTT.

At least ten counts were recorded for this clone. The rearrangement links TRBV7-3 to TRBJ2-2, with 12 bases matching TRBD2. V lost 3 bases, J lost 5 bases, and 1 base stayed unmatched. CDR3 length: 15 residues. Germline CDR1 reads SGHTA; CDR2 reads FQGTGA. The CDR3 bases are TGTGCCAGCAGCTTCGGACTAGCGGGAACCGGGGAGCTGTTTTTT. It codes for CASSFGLAGTGELFF. The full variable domain, its missing parts supplied by reference TRBV7-3 and TRBJ2-2, is GAGVSQTPSNKVTEKGKYVELRCDPISGHTALYWYRQSLGQGPEFLIYFQGTGAADDSGLPNDRFFAVRPEGSVSTLKIQRTERGDSAVYLCASSFGLAGTGELFFGEGSRLTVL.

This clone appeared many times. The chain couples TRBV4-1 to TRBJ2-1; the D gene is possibly TRBD2 (5 bases). The V end was cut by 8 bases, the J end by 7 bases, with 6 bases between. CDR1 and CDR2 from the germline V gene are MGHRA and YSYEKL. The CDR3 runs to 10 residues. CDR3: CASGGNEQFF. In DNA form, the CDR3 reads TGCGCCAGCGGCGGGAATGAGCAGTTCTTC.

This clone was recorded many times. The CDR3 nucleotides are TGTGCCAGCAGCTTCAGTCCCGGGACAGGGGATGGGGCCAACGTCCTGACTTTC. Translating it yields CASSFSPGTGDGANVLTF. The chain couples TRBV13 to TRBJ2-6; 10 bases align to TRBD1. The CDR3 covers 18 residues. Germline trimming cut 3 bases from V and 3 bases from J; bases unmatched to any gene: 8. Germline values: CDR1 PRHDT, CDR2 FYEKMQ (reference sequence).

In this sample, this clone turned up many times. The chain carries TRBV11-1 and TRBJ2-5; tentatively, D is TRBD1 (6 bases). The CDR3 is 14 residues long. Germline CDR1 and CDR2: SGHAT and FQDESV (reference sequence). Between the trimmed V and J ends, which lost 5 bases and 4 bases, there was a span of 14 bases. For the CDR3, the DNA is TGTGCCAGCAGCCTAGTTCAGGGGTCAGAGACCCAGTACTTC. Encoded protein: CASSLVQGSETQYF. Complete variable domain (other parts from reference TRBV11-1 and TRBJ2-5): EAEVAQSPRYKITEKSQAVAFWCDPISGHATLYWYRQILGQGPELLVQFQDESVVDDSQLPKDRFSAERLKGVDSTLKIQPAELGDSAMYLCASSLVQGSETQYFGPGTRLLVL.